This note documents a single T cell receptor (beta chain) sequence. With 10 bases removed from V and 4 bases from J, the gap between germline ends came to 19 bases. CDR1 and CDR2 from the germline V gene are ENHRY and SYGVKD. This CDR3 spans 14 amino acids. With 60 Vbeta and 13 Jbeta primers, the PCR was carried out. Data came from immunoSEQ multiplex PCR; TCRdb stores just in-frame clones and leaves some out. The table includes approximately 130,000 clones, roughly 9.6% detected once. The sample is drawn from a study of cytomegalovirus exposure and HLA in healthy donors. The genes are TRBV10-3 and TRBJ1-1; tentatively, D is TRBD1 (5 bases). Sequencing input: PBMCs. The sequence came from a woman aged 40-49 years in good health and CMV-seropositive. The CDR3 DNA sequence: TGTGCCAATTCCTTGGGCCCCGGGGGCACTGAAGCTTTCTTT. This encodes CANSLGPGGTEAFF.